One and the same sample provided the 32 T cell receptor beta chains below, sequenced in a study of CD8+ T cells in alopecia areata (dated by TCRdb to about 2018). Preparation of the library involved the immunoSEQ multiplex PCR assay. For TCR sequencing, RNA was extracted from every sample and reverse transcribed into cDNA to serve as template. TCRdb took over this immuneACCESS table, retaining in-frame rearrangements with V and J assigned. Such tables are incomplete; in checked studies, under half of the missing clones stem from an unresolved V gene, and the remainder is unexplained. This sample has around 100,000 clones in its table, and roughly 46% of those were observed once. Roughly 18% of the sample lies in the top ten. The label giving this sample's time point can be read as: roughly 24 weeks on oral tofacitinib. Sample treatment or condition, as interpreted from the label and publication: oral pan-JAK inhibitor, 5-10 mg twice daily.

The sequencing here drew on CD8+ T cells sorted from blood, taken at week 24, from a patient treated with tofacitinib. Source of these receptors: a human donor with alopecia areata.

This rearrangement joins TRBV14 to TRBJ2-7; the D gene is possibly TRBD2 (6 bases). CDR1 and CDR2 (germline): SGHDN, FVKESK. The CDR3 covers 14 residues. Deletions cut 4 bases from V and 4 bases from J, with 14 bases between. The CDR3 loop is CASSLAGLKYEQYF. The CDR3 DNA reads TGTGCCAGCAGCCTTGCGGGGCTAAAATACGAGCAGTACTTC.

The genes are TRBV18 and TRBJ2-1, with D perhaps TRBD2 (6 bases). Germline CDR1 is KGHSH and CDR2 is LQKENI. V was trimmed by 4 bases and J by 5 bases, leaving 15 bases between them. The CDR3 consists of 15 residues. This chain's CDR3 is CASSRRTTLDNEQFF. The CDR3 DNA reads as TGTGCCAGCTCACGTAGGACTACGCTGGACAATGAGCAGTTCTTC. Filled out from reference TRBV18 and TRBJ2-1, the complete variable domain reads NAGVMQNPRHLVRRRGQEARLRCSPMKGHSHVYWYRQLPEEGLKFMVYLQKENIIDESGMPKERFSAEFPKEGPSILRIQQVVRGDSAAYFCASSRRTTLDNEQFFGPGTRLTVL.

The CDR3, as DNA: TGTGCCTGGAGTGGGGTGGCGGGAGTTAACTACGAGCAGTACTTC. Protein: CAWSGVAGVNYEQYF. V gene TRBV30 combines with J gene TRBJ2-7; 7 bases are a match to TRBD2. Losses at the gene ends were 1 base for V and 3 bases for J; bases not matched to a gene: 9. Germline loops: CDR1 GTSNPN, CDR2 SVGIG (reference sequence). The CDR3 totals 15 residues.

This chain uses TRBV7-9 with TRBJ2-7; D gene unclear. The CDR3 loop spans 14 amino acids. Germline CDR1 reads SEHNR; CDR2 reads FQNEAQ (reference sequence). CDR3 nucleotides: TGTGAGAATCAATGCGTCATATCATACTACGAGCAGTACTTC. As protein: CENQCVISYYEQYF.

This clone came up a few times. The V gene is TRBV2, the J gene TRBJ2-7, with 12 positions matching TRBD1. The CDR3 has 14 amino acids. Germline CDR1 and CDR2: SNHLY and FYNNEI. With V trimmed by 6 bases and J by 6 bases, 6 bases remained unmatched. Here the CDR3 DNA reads TGTGCCAGCAGAGGGACAGGGGGCGTTGGCGAGCAGTACTTC. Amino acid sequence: CASRGTGGVGEQYF.

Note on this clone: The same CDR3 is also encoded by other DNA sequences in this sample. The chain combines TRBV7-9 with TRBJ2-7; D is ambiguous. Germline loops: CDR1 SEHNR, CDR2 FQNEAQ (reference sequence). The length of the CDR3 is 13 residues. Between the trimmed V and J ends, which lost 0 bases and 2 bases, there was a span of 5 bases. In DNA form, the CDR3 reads TGTGCCAGCAGCTTAGCGGGTACCTACGAGCAGTACTTC. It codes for CASSLAGTYEQYF.

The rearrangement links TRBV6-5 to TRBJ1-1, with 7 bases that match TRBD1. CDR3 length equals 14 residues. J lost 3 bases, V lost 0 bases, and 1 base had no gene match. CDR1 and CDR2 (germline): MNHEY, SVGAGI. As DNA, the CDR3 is TGTGCCAGCAGTTACTCGACAGGGTACACTGAAGCTTTCTTT. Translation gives CASSYSTGYTEAFF.

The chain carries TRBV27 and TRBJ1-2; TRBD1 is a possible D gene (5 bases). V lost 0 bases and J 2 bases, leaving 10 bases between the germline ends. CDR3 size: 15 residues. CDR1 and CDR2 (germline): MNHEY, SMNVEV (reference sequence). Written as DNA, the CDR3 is TGTGCCAGCAGTTTATCGGGGCCGACGAACTATGGCTACACCTTC. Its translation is CASSLSGPTNYGYTF.

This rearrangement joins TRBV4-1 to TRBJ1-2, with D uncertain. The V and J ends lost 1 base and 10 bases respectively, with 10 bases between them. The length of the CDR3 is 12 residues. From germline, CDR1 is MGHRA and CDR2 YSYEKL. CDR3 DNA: TGCGCCAGCAGCCAAGGGTCGGCAGACTACACCTTC. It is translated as CASSQGSADYTF.

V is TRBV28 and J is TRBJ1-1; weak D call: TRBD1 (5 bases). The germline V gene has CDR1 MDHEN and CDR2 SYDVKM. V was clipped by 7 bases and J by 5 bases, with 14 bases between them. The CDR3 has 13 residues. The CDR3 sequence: CASTPRRGTEAFF. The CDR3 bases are TGTGCCAGCACCCCTAGAAGGGGAACTGAAGCTTTCTTT.

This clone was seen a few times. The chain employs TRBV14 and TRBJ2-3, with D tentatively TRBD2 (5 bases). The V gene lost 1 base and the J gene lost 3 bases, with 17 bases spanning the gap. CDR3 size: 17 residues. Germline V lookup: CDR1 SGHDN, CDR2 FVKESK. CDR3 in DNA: TGTGCCAGCAGCCAAGGAGATCTGGGAGTTTGGACAGATACGCAGTATTTT. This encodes CASSQGDLGVWTDTQYF.

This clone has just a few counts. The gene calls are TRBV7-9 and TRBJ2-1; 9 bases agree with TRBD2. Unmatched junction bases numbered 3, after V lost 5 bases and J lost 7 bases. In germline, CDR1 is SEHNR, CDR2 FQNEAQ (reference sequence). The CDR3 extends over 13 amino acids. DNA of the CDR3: TGTGCCAGCAGCCCGGCGGGGGGGAATGAGCAGTTCTTC. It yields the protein CASSPAGGNEQFF.

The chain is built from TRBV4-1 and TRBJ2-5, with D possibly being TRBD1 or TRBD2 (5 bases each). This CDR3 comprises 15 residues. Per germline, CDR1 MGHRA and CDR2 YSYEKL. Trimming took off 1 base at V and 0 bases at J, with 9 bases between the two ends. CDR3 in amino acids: CASSQAGGYQETQYF. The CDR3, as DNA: TGCGCCAGCAGCCAAGCTGGGGGTTACCAAGAGACCCAGTACTTC.

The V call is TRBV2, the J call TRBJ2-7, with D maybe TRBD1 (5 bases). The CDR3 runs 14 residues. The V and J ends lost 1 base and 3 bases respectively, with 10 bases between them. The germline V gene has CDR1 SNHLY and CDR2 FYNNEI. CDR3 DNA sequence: TGTGCCAGCAGTGAAGTAGCAGGGAACTACGAGCAGTACTTC. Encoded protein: CASSEVAGNYEQYF. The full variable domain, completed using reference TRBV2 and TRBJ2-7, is EPEVTQTPSHQVTQMGQEVILRCVPISNHLYFYWYRQILGQKVEFLVSFYNNEISEKSEIFDDQFSVERPDGSNFTLKIRSTKLEDSAMYFCASSEVAGNYEQYFGPGTRLTVT.

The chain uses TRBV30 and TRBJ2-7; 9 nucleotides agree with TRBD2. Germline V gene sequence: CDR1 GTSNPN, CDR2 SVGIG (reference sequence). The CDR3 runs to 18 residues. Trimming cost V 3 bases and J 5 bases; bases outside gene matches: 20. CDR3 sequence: CAWSRWGRDGGRDDEQYF. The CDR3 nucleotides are TGTGCCTGGAGCCGGTGGGGGAGAGACGGCGGGAGGGACGACGAGCAGTACTTC.

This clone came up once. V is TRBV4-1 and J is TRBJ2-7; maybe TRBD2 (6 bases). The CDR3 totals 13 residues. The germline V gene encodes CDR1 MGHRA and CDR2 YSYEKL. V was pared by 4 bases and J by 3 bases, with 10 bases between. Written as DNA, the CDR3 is TGCGCCAGCAGCCGTCCCGGGAGCTACGAGCAGTACTTC. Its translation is CASSRPGSYEQYF.

The chain's CDR3 is CASSYKEVGTEAFF. DNA of the CDR3: TGTGCCAGCAGCTATAAGGAGGTTGGCACTGAAGCTTTCTTT. The chain combines TRBV7-9 with TRBJ1-1; D is ambiguous. Germline V gene lookup returns CDR1 SEHNR and CDR2 FQNEAQ (reference sequence). The V end lost 4 bases, the J end lost 4 bases, and 13 bases lay between the germline ends. This CDR3 is 14 amino acids long.

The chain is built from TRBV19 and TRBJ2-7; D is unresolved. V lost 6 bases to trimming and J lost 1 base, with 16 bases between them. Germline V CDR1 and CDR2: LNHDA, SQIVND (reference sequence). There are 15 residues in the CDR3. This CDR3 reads CASRPLGGPSYEQYF. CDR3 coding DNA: TGTGCCAGTAGGCCTCTGGGCGGTCCTTCCTACGAGCAGTACTTC. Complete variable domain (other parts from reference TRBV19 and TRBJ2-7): DGGITQSPKYLFRKEGQNVTLSCEQNLNHDAMYWYRQDPGQGLRLIYYSQIVNDFQKGDIAEGYSVSREKKESFPLTVTSAQKNPTAFYLCASRPLGGPSYEQYFGPGTRLTVT.

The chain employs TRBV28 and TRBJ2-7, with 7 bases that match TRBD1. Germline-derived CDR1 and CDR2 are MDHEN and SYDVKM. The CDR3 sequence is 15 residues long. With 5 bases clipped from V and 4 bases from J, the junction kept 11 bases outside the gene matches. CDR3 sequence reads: CASSRIGQDPYEQYF. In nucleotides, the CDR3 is TGTGCCAGCAGTCGTATCGGACAGGACCCTTACGAGCAGTACTTC.

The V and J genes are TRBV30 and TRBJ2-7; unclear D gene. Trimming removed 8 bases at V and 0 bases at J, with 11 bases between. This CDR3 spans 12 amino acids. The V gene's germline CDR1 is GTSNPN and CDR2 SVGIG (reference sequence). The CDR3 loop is CAQLISSYEQYF. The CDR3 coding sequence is TGTGCCCAACTAATCAGCTCCTACGAGCAGTACTTC.

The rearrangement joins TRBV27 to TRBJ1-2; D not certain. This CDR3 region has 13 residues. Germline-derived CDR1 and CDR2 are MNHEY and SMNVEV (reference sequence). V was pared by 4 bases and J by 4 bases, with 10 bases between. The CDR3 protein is CASSSGRTYGYTF. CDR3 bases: TGTGCCAGCAGTTCGGGCCGGACCTATGGCTACACCTTC.

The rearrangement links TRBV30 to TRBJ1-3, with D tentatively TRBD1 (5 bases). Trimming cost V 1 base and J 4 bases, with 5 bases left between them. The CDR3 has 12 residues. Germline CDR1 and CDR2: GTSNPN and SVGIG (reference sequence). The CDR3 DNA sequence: TGTGCCTGGAGTGGACAGGGAAACACCATATATTTT. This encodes CAWSGQGNTIYF.

CDR3 loop: CASSPGGEQFF. As DNA, the CDR3 is TGTGCCAGCAGCCCCGGGGGTGAGCAGTTCTTC. V and J are TRBV27 and TRBJ2-1, with D possibly being TRBD2 (6 bases). Germline lookup yields CDR1 MNHEY and CDR2 SMNVEV (reference sequence). V dropped 6 bases and J dropped 9 bases, with 9 bases sitting between them. This CDR3 is built from 11 residues.

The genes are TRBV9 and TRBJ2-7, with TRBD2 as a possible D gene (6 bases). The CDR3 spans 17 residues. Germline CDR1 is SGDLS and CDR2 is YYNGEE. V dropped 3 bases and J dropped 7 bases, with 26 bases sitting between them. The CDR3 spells CASSGERRDGAGWEQYF. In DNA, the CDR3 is TGTGCCAGCAGCGGCGAGCGGCGGGACGGGGCCGGTTGGGAGCAGTACTTC.

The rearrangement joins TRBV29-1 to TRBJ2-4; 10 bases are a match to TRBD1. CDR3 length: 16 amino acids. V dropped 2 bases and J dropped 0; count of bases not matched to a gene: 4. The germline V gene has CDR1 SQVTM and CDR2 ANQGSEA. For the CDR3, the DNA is TGCAGCGTTGAAAAGGGGACAGGGGTAGCCAAAAACATTCAGTACTTC. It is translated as CSVEKGTGVAKNIQYF. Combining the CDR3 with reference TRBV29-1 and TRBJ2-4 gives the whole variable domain SAVISQKPSRDICQRGTSLTIQCQVDSQVTMMFWYRQQPGQSLTLIATANQGSEATYESGFVIDKFPISRPNLTFSTLTVSNMSPEDSSIYLCSVEKGTGVAKNIQYFGAGTRLSVL.

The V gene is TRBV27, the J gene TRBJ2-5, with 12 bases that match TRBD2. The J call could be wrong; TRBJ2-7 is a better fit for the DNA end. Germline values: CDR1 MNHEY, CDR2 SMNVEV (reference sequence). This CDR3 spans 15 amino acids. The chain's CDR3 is CASRPTSGRTYEQYF. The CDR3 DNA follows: TGTGCCAGCAGGCCGACTAGCGGGAGAACCTACGAGCAGTACTTC.

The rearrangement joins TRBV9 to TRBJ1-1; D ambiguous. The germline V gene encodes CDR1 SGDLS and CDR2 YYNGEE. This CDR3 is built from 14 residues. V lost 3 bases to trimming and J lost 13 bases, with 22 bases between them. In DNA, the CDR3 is TGTGCCAGCAGCGCCGGCGGCGGGGTGGGAAGTGGTTTCTTT. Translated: CASSAGGGVGSGFF.

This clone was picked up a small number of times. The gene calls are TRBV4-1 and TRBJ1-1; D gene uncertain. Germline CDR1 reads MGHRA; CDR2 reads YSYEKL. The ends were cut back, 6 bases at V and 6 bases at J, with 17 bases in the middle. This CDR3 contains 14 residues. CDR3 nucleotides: TGCGCCAGCAGTTTTTCGACGGTGAGGTCTGAAGCTTTCTTT. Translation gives CASSFSTVRSEAFF.

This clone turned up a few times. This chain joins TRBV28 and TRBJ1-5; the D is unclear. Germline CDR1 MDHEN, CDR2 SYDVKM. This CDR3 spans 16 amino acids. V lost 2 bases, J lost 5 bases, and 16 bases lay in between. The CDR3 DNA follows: TGTGCCAGCAGTTTAGATGAAGCCACGCAAGATCAGCCCCAGCATTTT. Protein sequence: CASSLDEATQDQPQHF. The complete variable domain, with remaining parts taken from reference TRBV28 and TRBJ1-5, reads DVKVTQSSRYLVKRTGEKVFLECVQDMDHENMFWYRQDPGLGLRLIYFSYDVKMKEKGDIPEGYSVSREKKERFSLILESASTNQTSMYLCASSLDEATQDQPQHFGDGTRLSIL.

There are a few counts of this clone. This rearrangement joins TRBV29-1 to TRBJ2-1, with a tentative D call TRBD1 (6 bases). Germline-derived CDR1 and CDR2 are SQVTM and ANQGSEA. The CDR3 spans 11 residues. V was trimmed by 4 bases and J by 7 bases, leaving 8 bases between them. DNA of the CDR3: TGCAGCGTTGTAAGGGGGAATGAGCAGTTCTTC. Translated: CSVVRGNEQFF.

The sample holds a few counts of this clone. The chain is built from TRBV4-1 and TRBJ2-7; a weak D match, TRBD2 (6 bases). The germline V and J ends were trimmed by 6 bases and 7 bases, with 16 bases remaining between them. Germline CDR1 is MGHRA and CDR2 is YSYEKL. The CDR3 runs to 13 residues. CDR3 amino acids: CASRTGGAGEQYF. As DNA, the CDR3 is TGCGCCAGCAGAACAGGAGGGGCCGGGGAGCAGTACTTC.

CDR3 amino acids: CASSLPPGQNTGELFF. In DNA form, the CDR3 reads TGTGCCAGCAGCTTACCTCCGGGACAGAACACCGGGGAGCTGTTTTTT. The V call is TRBV7-9, the J call TRBJ2-2, with D tentatively TRBD1 (6 bases). The germline CDR1 and CDR2 sequences are SEHNR and FQNEAQ (reference sequence). Trimming removed 2 bases at V and 1 base at J, with 11 bases between. The CDR3 covers 16 residues.